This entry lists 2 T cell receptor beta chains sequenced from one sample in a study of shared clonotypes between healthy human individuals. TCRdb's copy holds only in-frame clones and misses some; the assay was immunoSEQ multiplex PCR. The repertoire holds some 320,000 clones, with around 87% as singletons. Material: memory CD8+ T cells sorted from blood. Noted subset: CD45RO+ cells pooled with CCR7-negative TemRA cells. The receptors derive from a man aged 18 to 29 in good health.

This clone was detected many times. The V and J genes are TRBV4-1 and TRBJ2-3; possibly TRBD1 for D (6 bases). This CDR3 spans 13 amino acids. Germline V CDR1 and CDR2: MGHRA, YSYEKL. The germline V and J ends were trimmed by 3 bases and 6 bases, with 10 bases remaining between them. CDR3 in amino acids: CASSHPGADTQYF. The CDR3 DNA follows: TGCGCCAGCAGCCACCCAGGGGCGGATACGCAGTATTTT.

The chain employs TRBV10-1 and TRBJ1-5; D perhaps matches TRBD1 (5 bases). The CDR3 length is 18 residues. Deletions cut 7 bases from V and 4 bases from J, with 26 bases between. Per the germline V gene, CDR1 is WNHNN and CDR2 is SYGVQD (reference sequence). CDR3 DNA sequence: TGCGCCAGCACTACGGGAGGGCAGGGATTTGGGAAAAATCAGCCCCAGCATTTT. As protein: CASTTGGQGFGKNQPQHF.